Presented here are 11 T cell receptor beta chains from one specimen sequenced in a study of T cells in localized non-small cell lung cancer. The repertoire was sequenced with immunoSEQ multiplex PCR; TCRdb's copy has only in-frame clones and lacks some. This sample carries tens of thousands of clones, 70% to 90% of them seen once, and the ten largest clones take 2% to 2.5%. The specimen comprised PBMCs, sampled before any cancer treatment. All receptors come from a man aged 35 to 70 with stage II lung adenocarcinoma.

The V and J genes are TRBV4-1 and TRBJ1-2, with D perhaps TRBD1 (5 bases). Germline V gene sequence: CDR1 MGHRA, CDR2 YSYEKL. The CDR3 length is 15 residues. Between the trimmed V and J ends, which lost 4 bases and 2 bases, there was a span of 14 bases. CDR3 in amino acids: CASSRDQGSNYGYTF. As DNA, the CDR3 is TGCGCCAGCAGCCGAGACCAGGGCTCCAACTATGGCTACACCTTC.

The genes are TRBV25-1 and TRBJ2-6; D is possibly TRBD1 (5 bases). CDR3 length: 18 amino acids. CDR1 is MGHDK, CDR2 SYGVNS, per germline. Trimming stripped 4 bases from V and 5 bases from J, with 21 bases between. The CDR3 spells CASSGPPDGQSRANVLTF. In DNA form, the CDR3 reads TGTGCCAGCAGTGGCCCGCCAGATGGACAAAGTCGGGCCAACGTCCTGACTTTC.

V usage is TRBV27 and J usage is TRBJ2-3; 9 bases align to TRBD1. The length of the CDR3 is 15 residues. V was pared by 5 bases and J by 5 bases, with 8 bases of the junction left unmatched. Germline CDR1 MNHEY, CDR2 SMNVEV (reference sequence). The CDR3 region has the DNA TGTGCCAGCAGTCGACAGGGGGAATGGGAAGATACGCAGTATTTT. Translated, it gives CASSRQGEWEDTQYF.

This clone occurred once. Here the CDR3 DNA reads TGCGCCAGCAGCCACCTTCACTTAGCGGAGAGCTCTGGGGCCAACGTCCTGACTTTC. Its translation: CASSHLHLAESSGANVLTF. This rearrangement joins TRBV4-1 to TRBJ2-6; TRBD2 might be the D (6 bases). V dropped 3 bases and J dropped 0 bases, with 18 bases sitting between them. This CDR3 contains 19 residues. Germline loops: CDR1 MGHRA, CDR2 YSYEKL.

The chain employs TRBV5-8 and TRBJ1-2, with D tentatively TRBD1 (6 bases). This CDR3 region has 13 residues. Trimming took off 2 bases at V and 1 base at J, with 6 bases between the two ends. Germline V gene data show CDR1 as SGHTS and CDR2 as YDEGEE. The CDR3 DNA reads as TGTGCCAGCAGCTTACAGGGTAACTATGGCTACACCTTC. It translates to CASSLQGNYGYTF. The whole variable domain, remainder taken from reference TRBV5-8 and TRBJ1-2, is EAGVTQSPTHLIKTRGQQATLRCSPISGHTSVYWYQQALGLGLQFLLWYDEGEERNRGNFPPRFSGRQFPNYSSELNVNALELEDSALYLCASSLQGNYGYTFGSGTRLTVV.

The genes are TRBV7-8 and TRBJ2-1, with D uncertain. Germline V CDR1 and CDR2: SGHVS, FQNEAQ. The CDR3 runs to 12 residues. V dropped 4 bases and J dropped 15 bases, with 16 bases sitting between them. CDR3 coding DNA: TGTGCCAGCAGCTGGGATAGGGCCGTGGGGTTCTTC. This translates into CASSWDRAVGFF.

This clone was picked up a small number of times. CDR3 nucleotide sequence: TGTGCCAGCAGCCGCAGTATTAACTATGGCTACACCTTC. The encoded protein is CASSRSINYGYTF. The chain uses TRBV5-8 and TRBJ1-2; D not certain. Germline V gives CDR1 SGHTS, CDR2 YDEGEE. The V gene lost 4 bases and the J gene lost 1 base, with 8 bases spanning the gap. The CDR3 consists of 13 residues.

The chain recombines TRBV9 with TRBJ2-2, with 12 bases identical to TRBD1. The ends lost 3 bases at V and 4 bases at J; junction bases unmatched: 10. The germline V gene has CDR1 SGDLS and CDR2 YYNGEE. This CDR3 is 18 amino acids long. The CDR3 sequence: CASSAPGTGGFGTGELFF. In nucleotides, the CDR3 is TGTGCCAGCAGCGCCCCCGGGACAGGGGGCTTCGGCACCGGGGAGCTGTTTTTT.

The chain has TRBV9 and TRBJ2-3; D remains unclear. Trimming took off 4 bases at V and 5 bases at J, with 11 bases between the two ends. This CDR3 has 13 amino acids. From germline, CDR1 is SGDLS and CDR2 YYNGEE. The CDR3 sequence: CASSPPRKDTQYF. DNA of the CDR3: TGTGCCAGCAGCCCCCCCCGTAAAGATACGCAGTATTTT.

The genes are TRBV2 and TRBJ2-4; TRBD1 matches at 9 bases. Per germline, CDR1 SNHLY and CDR2 FYNNEI. Trimming removed 7 bases from V and 6 bases from J; junction bases left unmatched: 4. This CDR3 is built from 13 residues. The CDR3, as DNA: TGTGCCAGCATAGGGACAGGGAGAAACATTCAGTACTTC. It encodes CASIGTGRNIQYF.

This rearrangement joins TRBV7-8 to TRBJ1-1; D perhaps matches TRBD1 (5 bases). The CDR3 totals 14 residues. Germline V CDR1 and CDR2: SGHVS, FQNEAQ. V was pared by 5 bases and J by 1 base, with 11 bases between. The CDR3 loop is CASSRIGGNTEAFF. In DNA form, the CDR3 reads TGTGCCAGCAGCCGCATTGGGGGGAACACTGAAGCTTTCTTT.